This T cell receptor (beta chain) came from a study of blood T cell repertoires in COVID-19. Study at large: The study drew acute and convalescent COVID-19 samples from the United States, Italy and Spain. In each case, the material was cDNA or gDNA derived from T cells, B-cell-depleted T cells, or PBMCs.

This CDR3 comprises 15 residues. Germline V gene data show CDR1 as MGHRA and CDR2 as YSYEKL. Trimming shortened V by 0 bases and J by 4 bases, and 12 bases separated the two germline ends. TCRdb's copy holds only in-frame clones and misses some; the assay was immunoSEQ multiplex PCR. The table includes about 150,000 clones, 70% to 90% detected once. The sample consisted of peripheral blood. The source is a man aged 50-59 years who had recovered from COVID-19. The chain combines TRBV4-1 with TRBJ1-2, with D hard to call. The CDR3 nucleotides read TGCGCCAGCAGCCAAGATCCCGACGGAGCCTATGGCTACACCTTC. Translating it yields CASSQDPDGAYGYTF.